Each of the 11 T cell receptor beta chains below was sequenced from the same sample in a study of blood T cell repertoires in COVID-19. Profiled with immunoSEQ multiplex PCR; TCRdb holds only in-frame clones, not every one. The sample comprises around 210,000 clones, around 85% of which are singletons, and around 5.5% rests with the top ten. The sample taken for sequencing was peripheral blood. These receptors all come from a man aged 45-65 years with COVID-19, enrolled during active disease.

This rearrangement joins TRBV6-5 to TRBJ1-6; no reliable D call. This CDR3 region has 15 residues. Trimming took off 5 bases at V and 0 bases at J, with 8 bases between the two ends. Germline loops: CDR1 MNHEY, CDR2 SVGAGI. This CDR3 is CASSPGSSYNSPLHF. CDR3 DNA sequence: TGTGCCAGCAGTCCCGGTAGCTCCTATAATTCACCCCTCCACTTT.

This clone has only one observation. The chain links TRBV5-1 to TRBJ2-7; maybe TRBD1 (9 bases). Trimming pared 4 bases from V and 4 bases from J, leaving 27 bases between. The germline gives CDR1 SGHRS, CDR2 YFSETQ. The CDR3 extends over 18 amino acids. Written as DNA, the CDR3 is TGCGCCAGCAGCACCGGACAGGGGTTAGCGGGGAAATATTACGAGCAGTACTTC. Translated, it gives CASSTGQGLAGKYYEQYF.

The V and J genes are TRBV28 and TRBJ1-2; 9 bases are a match to TRBD1. CDR1 and CDR2 (germline): MDHEN, SYDVKM. V gave up 2 bases and J gave up 8 bases; unmatched junction bases: 3. This CDR3 has 13 amino acids. Written as DNA, the CDR3 is TGTGCCAGCAGTTTAAACAGGGGGCAAGGCTACACCTTC. As protein: CASSLNRGQGYTF.

The chain uses TRBV5-1 and TRBJ1-1, with TRBD1 matching 10 bases. CDR1 and CDR2 from the germline V gene are SGHRS and YFSETQ. The CDR3 length is 18 residues. The V and J ends lost 3 bases and 0 bases, in that order; junction bases with no gene match: 11. This CDR3 is CASSSNPGQGILNTEAFF. The DNA for the CDR3 is TGCGCCAGCAGCTCGAATCCGGGACAGGGGATTTTGAACACTGAAGCTTTCTTT.

The J gene is TRBJ1-4, the V gene TRBV5-1; D not resolved. Germline V gene lookup returns CDR1 SGHRS and CDR2 YFSETQ. The CDR3 length is 16 residues. Trimming shortened V by 4 bases and J by 0 bases, and 13 bases separated the two germline ends. CDR3 region: CASSGNSGTTNEKLFF. The CDR3 DNA reads as TGCGCCAGCAGCGGCAACTCCGGGACAACTAATGAAAAACTGTTTTTT.

This chain links TRBV10-3 with TRBJ1-2, with 10 bases fitting TRBD1. V lost 0 bases and J lost 5; bases outside the gene matches: 6. The CDR3 totals 16 residues. In germline, CDR1 is ENHRY, CDR2 SYGVKD. The CDR3 protein is CAISESGGTGAYGYTF. In DNA form, the CDR3 reads TGTGCCATCAGTGAGTCAGGTGGGACAGGGGCTTATGGCTACACCTTC.

This sequence joins TRBV7-2 and TRBJ2-2; possible D gene TRBD1, 6 bases. This CDR3 is built from 16 residues. V lost 3 bases, J lost 3 bases, and 14 bases lay in between. Germline V gene lookup returns CDR1 SGHTA and CDR2 FQGNSA. In DNA form, the CDR3 reads TGTGCCAGCAGCTTGGGGTACAGGGTGGACACCGGGGAGCTGTTTTTT. Its protein product is CASSLGYRVDTGELFF.

This clone was found a few times. The chain combines TRBV19 with TRBJ2-7, with 7 bases fitting TRBD1. Germline CDR1 and CDR2: LNHDA and SQIVND (reference sequence). J was trimmed by 8 bases and V by 6 bases; bases with no gene match: 10. The CDR3 totals 13 residues. In DNA, the CDR3 is TGTGCCAGTAGCGGACAGGAGACCCCTCAGCAGTACTTC. Its protein is CASSGQETPQQYF.

This clone showed up just once. This chain links TRBV19 with TRBJ2-3; TRBD2 matches at 10 bases. The CDR3 consists of 15 residues. V lost 7 bases and J lost 6; bases outside the gene matches: 10. Germline V gene lookup returns CDR1 LNHDA and CDR2 SQIVND (reference sequence). As DNA, the CDR3 is TGTGCCAGTACGCCAGTAGCGGGGGGTTCGGATACGCAGTATTTT. It specifies CASTPVAGGSDTQYF.

The chain links TRBV7-9 to TRBJ1-2, with 8 bases lining up with TRBD1. V lost 4 bases to trimming and J lost 7 bases; unmatched junction nucleotides: 11. This CDR3 spans 15 amino acids. Germline V lookup: CDR1 SEHNR, CDR2 FQNEAQ (reference sequence). The CDR3 DNA reads as TGTGCCAGCAGCTCAAAAGAACAGGGGGAAGTTGGCTACACCTTC. It codes for CASSSKEQGEVGYTF.

The CDR3 DNA is TGTGCCTGTCGATCTAACGTAATGAGTGGAAAACTGTTTTTT. It is translated as CACRSNVMSGKLFF. The chain is built from TRBV30 and TRBJ1-4; D unresolved. This CDR3 has 14 residues. V gave up 6 bases and J gave up 10 bases, with 21 bases separating them. Germline CDR1 is GTSNPN and CDR2 is SVGIG (reference sequence).